This entry lists 13 T cell receptor beta chains sequenced from one sample in a study of T cells in Graves' hyperthyroidism and ophthalmopathy. Amplified regions were TCR beta CDR3 sequences from RNA transcripts. In the first-round RT-PCR of the TCR CDR3, the HTBI primer set was used. TCRdb re-called the multiplex PCR reads through MiXCR, storing one row per CDR3 protein. The sample contains roughly 550,000 distinct CDR3 sequences, more than 15% of which appear only once. Sequencing input: blood. All receptors derive from a woman in her twenties or thirties with Graves' ophthalmopathy.

This clonotype was seen repeatedly, ten times or more. V and J are TRBV12-3 or TRBV12-4 and TRBJ2-5; 8 positions agree with TRBD1. The trim removed 3 bases at V and 5 bases at J, leaving 14 bases unmatched. This CDR3 spans 17 amino acids. CDR3 DNA: TGTGCCAGCAGTTTGTGGGCGTCAGGGGGCCTTATGGAGACCCAGTACTTC. It specifies CASSLWASGGLMETQYF.

This clonotype was counted many times. V usage is TRBV7-2 and J usage is TRBJ2-7, with a weak D call TRBD2 (5 bases). Germline loops: CDR1 SGHTA, CDR2 FQGNSA. The CDR3 runs to 15 residues. V was trimmed by 7 bases and J by 2 bases, leaving 18 bases between them. The CDR3 sequence: CASKLEGPIAYEQYF. For the CDR3, the DNA is TGTGCCAGCAAACTCGAGGGCCCTATAGCCTACGAGCAGTACTTC.

This clonotype was observed a few times. The chain's CDR3 is CSGDVGAFGVETQYF. The CDR3 coding sequence is TGCAGTGGAGACGTAGGGGCTTTCGGGGTTGAGACCCAGTACTTC. V and J are TRBV20-1 and TRBJ2-5; TRBD1 or TRBD2 may be the D gene (5 bases each). This CDR3 is 15 amino acids long. Trimming shortened V by 7 bases and J by 5 bases, and 23 bases separated the two germline ends. The germline V gene has CDR1 DFQATT and CDR2 SNEGSKA (reference sequence).

This clonotype was seen at least ten times. The V and J genes are TRBV12-3 or TRBV12-4 and TRBJ2-3, with TRBD2 as a possible D gene (6 bases). The V gene lost 5 bases and the J gene lost 4 bases, with 13 bases spanning the gap. This CDR3 comprises 14 residues. The CDR3 protein is CASSKRESADTQYF. The CDR3 DNA reads TGTGCCAGCAGTAAACGGGAGAGCGCAGATACGCAGTATTTT.

This clonotype was seen at least ten times. This chain joins TRBV7-2 and TRBJ2-4; tentative D call: TRBD1 (6 bases). The CDR3 has 14 residues. V lost 6 bases to trimming and J lost 1 base, with 10 bases between them. Germline V gene lookup returns CDR1 SGHTA and CDR2 FQGNSA. The CDR3 loop is CASSRQGAKNIQYF. The CDR3 nucleotides read TGTGCCAGCAGTCGTCAGGGGGCCAAAAACATTCAGTACTTC.

This clonotype was seen many times. The V gene is TRBV28, the J gene TRBJ2-5; unclear D gene. Trimming removed 6 bases from V and 2 bases from J, with 22 bases in between. The CDR3 is 17 amino acids. Per the germline V gene, CDR1 is MDHEN and CDR2 is SYDVKM. DNA for the CDR3: TGTGCCAGCAGCAACTTACACGGATCCGCTACACAAGAGACCCAGTACTTC. It specifies CASSNLHGSATQETQYF.

Only a few counts were recorded for this clonotype. The chain combines TRBV2 with TRBJ1-5, with TRBD1 identical over 8 bases. V shed 6 bases, J shed 7 bases, and the junction held 8 bases outside the gene matches. Germline-derived CDR1 and CDR2 are SNHLY and FYNNEI. This CDR3 has 14 amino acids. CDR3 protein: CASSPDRGEQPQHF. Written as DNA, the CDR3 is TGTGCCAGCAGCCCTGACAGGGGTGAACAGCCCCAGCATTTT.

This clonotype has more than one count but fewer than ten. The chain carries TRBV27 and TRBJ2-7; tentative D call: TRBD2 (5 bases). The CDR3 covers 15 residues. Trimming left V 5 bases short and J 3 bases short, with 17 bases between. Germline V gives CDR1 MNHEY, CDR2 SMNVEV (reference sequence). CDR3 in DNA: TGTGCCAGCAGTCCAAGTACAAGTGGACTCTACGAGCAGTACTTC. This sequence encodes CASSPSTSGLYEQYF.

J is TRBJ2-2 and V is TRBV12-3 or TRBV12-4; TRBD2 matches 7 bases. The V gene end was trimmed by 7 bases and the J gene end by 2 bases; junction bases not matched to a gene: 10. This CDR3 contains 16 residues. Here the CDR3 reads CASTIRGRGNTGELFF. The CDR3 nucleotides read TGTGCCAGCACAATACGGGGGAGGGGAAACACCGGGGAGCTGTTTTTT.

This clonotype was picked up many times. The rearrangement uses TRBV20-1 and TRBJ2-1; D is unresolved. Germline V gene data show CDR1 as DFQATT and CDR2 as SNEGSKA (reference sequence). This CDR3 has 14 residues. V lost 4 bases, J lost 0 bases, and 10 bases lay in between. CDR3 nucleotide sequence: TGCAGTGCTACTCGGATAAGCTCCTACAATGAGCAGTTCTTC. It translates to CSATRISSYNEQFF.

In regard to this clonotype: Germline is not matched at one junction end, which may reflect a read error. DNA for the CDR3: TGTGCTAGCAGCCCCGTGGGAGGAAGGAACACCGGGGAGCTGTTTTTT. Residues: CASSPVGGRNTGELFF. The V gene is TRBV7-7, the J gene TRBJ2-2; possible D gene TRBD2, 6 bases. The germline CDR1 and CDR2 sequences are SSHAT and FNYEAQ (reference sequence). This CDR3 contains 16 residues.

This clonotype was seen only a few times. This chain uses TRBV9 with TRBJ1-1, with 9 bases fitting TRBD1. The CDR3 is made up of 18 amino acids. Per germline, CDR1 SGDLS and CDR2 YYNGEE. With 4 bases clipped from V and 1 base from J, the junction kept 14 bases outside the gene matches. The CDR3 nucleotides read TGTGCCAGCAGCTCTAACCCGGGACAGGGTTCCCCGAACACTGAAGCTTTCTTT. It yields the protein CASSSNPGQGSPNTEAFF.

The table lists this clonotype with many counts. The chain has TRBV6-1 and TRBJ2-1; 9 nucleotides align to TRBD2. Germline CDR1 MNHNS, CDR2 SASEGT. This CDR3 region has 15 residues. V gave up 7 bases and J gave up 3 bases; unmatched junction bases: 7. CDR3 sequence (DNA): TGTGCCAGCACTTATGGGCGGGAGGGCTACAATGAGCAGTTCTTC. It translates to CASTYGREGYNEQFF.